The next 5 T cell receptor beta chains were all read from a single sample in a study of blood T cells in healthy people across ages. With a J-beta primer mix and a sample-barcoded 5' primer, a second PCR ran roughly 6 to 11 cycles. TCRdb itself ran the 5' RACE reads through MiXCR, one entry per CDR3 protein. The sample lists 1.8 million or so distinct CDR3 sequences; about two fifths were seen once. The source material was blood. These receptors were collected from a human donor in good health.

V is TRBV7-6 and J is TRBJ1-1; D possibly corresponds to TRBD1 (6 bases). This CDR3 has 13 residues. CDR1 is SGHVS and CDR2 is FNYEAQ in the germline V gene. The V end was cut by 6 bases, the J end by 11 bases, with 19 bases between. The CDR3 region is CASRKGVRDGAFF. The CDR3 DNA reads TGTGCCAGCAGGAAGGGGGTGAGGGACGGGGCTTTCTTT.

The rearrangement joins TRBV29-1 to TRBJ2-1; D could derive from TRBD1 or TRBD2 (5 bases each). The CDR3 runs to 11 residues. Germline V CDR1 and CDR2: SQVTM, ANQGSEA. Trimming removed 4 bases from V and 10 bases from J, with 11 bases in between. As DNA, the CDR3 is TGCAGCGTTGTCAGGGACCTCGAGCAGTTCTTC. It codes for CSVVRDLEQFF.

The chain recombines TRBV10-2 with TRBJ1-2; 8 bases line up with TRBD1. V was clipped by 0 bases and J by 4 bases; unmatched bases: 13. This CDR3 is 18 amino acids long. CDR1 WSHSY and CDR2 SAAADI come from the germline V gene. CDR3 DNA sequence: TGCGCCAGCAGTGAGTCGTCGCAGGGGGCGCGGGTTTCCTATGGCTACACCTTC. It translates to CASSESSQGARVSYGYTF.

This chain links TRBV7-2 with TRBJ2-2, with D possibly being TRBD2 (5 bases). V was pared by 5 bases and J by 4 bases, with 11 bases between. The CDR3 sequence is 14 residues long. Germline lookup yields CDR1 SGHTA and CDR2 FQGNSA. The CDR3 DNA reads TGTGCCAGCAGCGGAGGACCAACCACCGGGGAGCTGTTTTTT. Protein: CASSGGPTTGELFF.

The CDR3 protein is CASSPNRDLGTQYF. CDR3 DNA: TGTGCCAGCAGCCCTAACCGGGACTTAGGGACCCAGTACTTC. V gene TRBV3-1 combines with J gene TRBJ2-7; D perhaps matches TRBD2 (6 bases). The J call is in doubt because the DNA end fits TRBJ2-5 better. CDR3 size: 14 residues. Germline CDR1 reads LGHDT; CDR2 reads YNNKEL (reference sequence).